A single TCR beta chain is shown here with its context. Its antigen is as yet unknown. This specimen comes from a study of vaccination and CD4 T cells after COVID-19. The overall study: Control cultures were given a CEFX pool, an HIV-1 Nef pool, or no peptide.

Trimming pared 6 bases from V and 7 bases from J, leaving 21 bases between. Germline-derived CDR1 and CDR2 are DFQATT and SNEGSKA (reference sequence). This CDR3 region has 14 residues. Sequenced with the Oncomine TCR Beta short-read assay was DNA taken from cultured CD4+ T cells. TCRdb ran MiXCR on the PCR reads and lists one entry per CDR3 protein. The data hold roughly 8,400 distinct CDR3 sequences, with 50% to 75% observed a single time. Treatment in this sample: approximately nine-day PBMC culture with coronavirus spike peptide pools or control peptides (ViraFEST assay). The sequence was collected from a human donor with COVID-19. This sample comprised cultured CD4+ T cells from blood, obtained after SARS-CoV-2 vaccination. This chain uses TRBV20-1 with TRBJ1-2; D remains ambiguous. CDR3 sequence reads: CSATLPTQAAGYTF. CDR3 bases: TGCAGTGCCACCTTACCCACCCAGGCGGCTGGCTACACCTTC.